The 23 T cell receptor beta chains below were found in one sample sequenced in a study of cytotoxic CD8 clonotypes in ibrutinib-treated CLL. Sequencing used immunoSEQ multiplex PCR; TCRdb keeps in-frame clones, though not all of them. The sample contains approximately 47,000 clones, 50% to 80% of which appear only once. The input for sequencing was PBMCs, taken after 24 months of ibrutinib treatment. The receptors come from a human donor with chronic lymphocytic leukemia.

The V gene is TRBV30, the J gene TRBJ1-3; D gene ambiguous. This CDR3 has 15 residues. CDR1 is GTSNPN, CDR2 SVGIG, per germline (reference sequence). With 0 bases removed from V and 0 bases from J, the gap between germline ends came to 9 bases. As DNA, the CDR3 is TGTGCCTGGAGTGTACGAAGGTACTCTGGAAACACCATATATTTT. Protein: CAWSVRRYSGNTIYF.

The chain carries TRBV7-6 and TRBJ2-1; D assignment may be TRBD1 or TRBD2 (6 bases each). Between the trimmed V and J ends, which lost 2 bases and 6 bases, there was a span of 14 bases. Germline V gives CDR1 SGHVS, CDR2 FNYEAQ. The CDR3 length is 15 residues. CDR3 sequence: CASSLNGGQFNEQFF. In nucleotides, the CDR3 is TGTGCCAGCAGCTTAAACGGGGGCCAGTTCAATGAGCAGTTCTTC.

V usage is TRBV2 and J usage is TRBJ2-1, with 14 bases fitting TRBD2. Germline V gene data show CDR1 as SNHLY and CDR2 as FYNNEI. Trimming cost V 1 base and J 5 bases; bases outside gene matches: 13. CDR3 length: 20 residues. CDR3 bases: TGTGCCAGCAGTGAAGTTTCCGGGACTAGCGGGAGATTTGTACACAATGAGCAGTTCTTC. It translates to CASSEVSGTSGRFVHNEQFF.

The chain employs TRBV5-1 and TRBJ1-5; maybe TRBD1 (5 bases). The CDR3 runs to 16 residues. CDR1 and CDR2 (germline): SGHRS, YFSETQ. V lost 0 bases and J 5 bases, leaving 15 bases between the germline ends. CDR3 coding DNA: TGCGCCAGCAGCTTGGATCCGGGACGGGGGGATCAGCCCCAGCATTTT. Translated: CASSLDPGRGDQPQHF.

The CDR3 DNA reads TGTGCCAGCAGCTTGGGCATAAACCAGCCCCAGCATTTT. Translated, it gives CASSLGINQPQHF. This chain connects TRBV5-4 to TRBJ1-5; no definite D call. Germline V lookup: CDR1 SGHNT, CDR2 YYREEE (reference sequence). Between the trimmed V and J ends, which lost 0 bases and 7 bases, there was a span of 8 bases. This CDR3 spans 13 amino acids.

This rearrangement joins TRBV15 to TRBJ2-6; 10 bases fit TRBD1. Losses at the gene ends were 5 bases for V and 2 bases for J; bases not matched to a gene: 6. Germline V gives CDR1 LNHNV, CDR2 YYDKDF (reference sequence). The CDR3 totals 17 residues. The CDR3 coding sequence is TGTGCCACCAGCCCGGGACAGGGGTACGCTGGGGCCAACGTCCTGACTTTC. Its translation is CATSPGQGYAGANVLTF.

The sample holds a few counts of this clone. Distinct nucleotide sequences in the sample also encode this CDR3. This chain uses TRBV4-1 with TRBJ1-1; 8 bases agree with TRBD1. V shed 0 bases, J shed 8 bases, and the junction held 11 bases outside the gene matches. Germline CDR1 is MGHRA and CDR2 is YSYEKL. CDR3 length: 16 residues. Written as DNA, the CDR3 is TGCGCCAGCAGCCAAGATTCAGGGGGCGGCTGGGGGGAAGCTTTCTTT. This sequence encodes CASSQDSGGGWGEAFF.

The gene calls are TRBV19 and TRBJ2-1; D uncertain. The CDR3 length is 14 residues. Trimming stripped 2 bases from V and 5 bases from J, with 10 bases between. The V gene's germline CDR1 is LNHDA and CDR2 SQIVND (reference sequence). CDR3 in amino acids: CASSILDRDNEQFF. The DNA for the CDR3 is TGTGCCAGTAGTATATTGGACCGGGACAATGAGCAGTTCTTC. The complete variable domain, with remaining parts taken from reference TRBV19 and TRBJ2-1, reads DGGITQSPKYLFRKEGQNVTLSCEQNLNHDAMYWYRQDPGQGLRLIYYSQIVNDFQKGDIAEGYSVSREKKESFPLTVTSAQKNPTAFYLCASSILDRDNEQFFGPGTRLTVL.

This clone was observed a single time. V usage is TRBV5-1 and J usage is TRBJ1-4; no reliable D call. Trimming stripped 3 bases from V and 6 bases from J, with 6 bases between. In germline, CDR1 is SGHRS, CDR2 YFSETQ. There are 12 residues in the CDR3. The CDR3 reads CASSSQDEKLFF. CDR3 in DNA: TGCGCCAGCAGCTCCCAGGATGAAAAACTGTTTTTT.

This clone showed up just a few times. The rearrangement links TRBV5-1 to TRBJ1-1, with D perhaps TRBD1 (6 bases). V was clipped by 6 bases and J by 4 bases, with 16 bases between them. Per the germline V gene, CDR1 is SGHRS and CDR2 is YFSETQ. This CDR3 comprises 14 residues. The CDR3: CASTGGGGLTEAFF. The CDR3 region has the DNA TGCGCCAGCACCGGGGGCGGGGGACTCACTGAAGCTTTCTTT.

In nucleotides, the CDR3 is TGTGCCAGCAGTGAGGAGCCTTACACCGGGGAGCTGTTTTTT. It is translated as CASSEEPYTGELFF. The chain links TRBV6-1 to TRBJ2-2; D call uncertain. Germline CDR1 and CDR2: MNHNS and SASEGT. Trimming stripped 3 bases from V and 3 bases from J, with 8 bases between. The CDR3 covers 14 residues.

The chain recombines TRBV7-8 with TRBJ2-1; D gene ambiguous. CDR1 and CDR2 (germline): SGHVS, FQNEAQ. V shed 2 bases and J shed 8 bases, with 16 bases lying between them. The CDR3 sequence is 15 residues long. The CDR3 protein is CASSLFSGPVYEQFF. DNA for the CDR3: TGTGCCAGCAGCTTATTCTCCGGGCCGGTCTATGAGCAGTTCTTC.

A few counts support this clone. V is TRBV15 and J is TRBJ2-7, with 9 bases identical to TRBD1. CDR3 size: 14 residues. Germline CDR1 reads LNHNV; CDR2 reads YYDKDF (reference sequence). Germline trimming cut 1 base from V and 7 bases from J; bases unmatched to any gene: 5. The CDR3 loop reads CATSRVWTGEEQYF. The CDR3 coding sequence is TGTGCCACCAGCAGAGTATGGACAGGGGAGGAGCAGTACTTC.

V is TRBV7-9 and J is TRBJ1-1; D is perhaps TRBD1 (5 bases). Per the germline V gene, CDR1 is SEHNR and CDR2 is FQNEAQ (reference sequence). Trimming stripped 8 bases from V and 7 bases from J, with 20 bases between. The CDR3 contains 14 residues. CDR3 in amino acids: CASGRKQVFREAFF. CDR3 DNA sequence: TGTGCCAGCGGGAGAAAACAGGTTTTCCGTGAAGCTTTCTTT.

The chain employs TRBV7-2 and TRBJ1-2; TRBD1 agrees at 7 bases. Germline lookup yields CDR1 SGHTA and CDR2 FQGNSA. The CDR3 totals 13 residues. J lost 7 bases, V lost 3 bases, and 5 bases had no gene match. The CDR3 spells CASSFRDSRGYTF. CDR3 DNA sequence: TGTGCCAGCAGCTTCCGGGACAGTCGTGGCTACACCTTC.

V usage is TRBV6-5 and J usage is TRBJ1-3, with 9 bases matching TRBD1. Germline CDR1 is MNHEY and CDR2 is SVGAGI. V was pared by 5 bases and J by 3 bases, with 2 bases of the junction left unmatched. This CDR3 region has 14 residues. CDR3 in DNA: TGTGCCAGCAGTCGACAGGGGGATGGAAACACCATATATTTT. Protein sequence: CASSRQGDGNTIYF.

The chain recombines TRBV21-1 with TRBJ2-5. TRBV21-1 has pseudogene status. The length of the CDR3 is 16 residues. The CDR3 region is CASSKEGTVSGETQYF. As DNA, the CDR3 is TGTGCCAGCAGCAAAGAAGGGACGGTCTCAGGGGAGACCCAGTACTTC.

This chain connects TRBV18 to TRBJ1-6, with D maybe TRBD1 (5 bases). The CDR3 spans 17 residues. The germline CDR1 and CDR2 sequences are KGHSH and LQKENI. V dropped 6 bases and J dropped 0 bases, with 15 bases sitting between them. The CDR3 loop is CASSQQGRSSYNSPLHF. CDR3 nucleotide sequence: TGTGCCAGCTCTCAGCAGGGAAGGAGCTCCTATAATTCACCCCTCCACTTT. Combining the CDR3 with reference TRBV18 and TRBJ1-6 gives the whole variable domain NAGVMQNPRHLVRRRGQEARLRCSPMKGHSHVYWYRQLPEEGLKFMVYLQKENIIDESGMPKERFSAEFPKEGPSILRIQQVVRGDSAAYFCASSQQGRSSYNSPLHFGNGTRLTVT.

The rearrangement links TRBV5-1 to TRBJ1-2; the D is unclear. V was trimmed by 4 bases and J by 8 bases, leaving 21 bases between them. This CDR3 region has 15 residues. Germline CDR1 reads SGHRS; CDR2 reads YFSETQ. CDR3 residues: CASSPIAGGALGYTF. DNA for the CDR3: TGCGCCAGCAGCCCCATCGCGGGCGGCGCCCTAGGCTACACCTTC. The complete variable domain, with remaining parts taken from reference TRBV5-1 and TRBJ1-2, reads KAGVTQTPRYLIKTRGQQVTLSCSPISGHRSVSWYQQTPGQGLQFLFEYFSETQRNKGNFPGRFSGRQFSNSRSEMNVSTLELGDSALYLCASSPIAGGALGYTFGSGTRLTVV.

This clone was counted only a few times. The V call is TRBV21-1, the J call TRBJ2-3. TRBV21-1 is a documented pseudogene. This CDR3 contains 18 residues. The CDR3 here is CASATVGSSRSRTDTQYF. CDR3 DNA sequence: TGTGCCAGCGCGACCGTGGGATCATCGAGGTCAAGAACAGATACGCAGTATTTT.

This chain joins TRBV5-1 and TRBJ1-5, with unresolved D. The germline V gene encodes CDR1 SGHRS and CDR2 YFSETQ. V was cut by 2 bases and J by 4 bases, with 7 bases left in between. The CDR3 has 13 residues. The DNA for the CDR3 is TGCGCCAGCAGCTTAGACCCGAATCAGCCCCAGCATTTT. Amino acids: CASSLDPNQPQHF.

Only a few counts were recorded for this clone. The chain couples TRBV19 to TRBJ2-3; the D gene is possibly TRBD1 (6 bases). From germline, CDR1 is LNHDA and CDR2 SQIVND (reference sequence). This CDR3 spans 18 amino acids. Trimming removed 3 bases at V and 9 bases at J, with 28 bases between. CDR3 sequence (DNA): TGTGCCAGTAGTATCTCGGGGACCCGAGGGGGTTTAGTTAAGACGCAGTATTTT. This codes for CASSISGTRGGLVKTQYF.

This chain links TRBV4-2 with TRBJ1-1; D is possibly TRBD1 (5 bases). The germline V gene encodes CDR1 LGHNA and CDR2 YNFKEQ. This CDR3 region has 13 residues. Trimming cost V 0 bases and J 8 bases, with 10 bases left between them. In DNA form, the CDR3 reads TGTGCCAGCAGCCAAGAAGGCAGGGAAGAAGCTTTCTTT. This gives the protein CASSQEGREEAFF.